The clone carrying this T cell receptor beta chain was observed a single time. Libraries were prepared by immunoSEQ multiplex PCR; TCRdb keeps only in-frame clonotypes and omits some of them. The sample contains about 69,000 clones, roughly 80% of which appear only once. The entry originates in a study of blood T cell repertoires in COVID-19. Trimming pared 8 bases from V and 0 bases from J, leaving 9 bases between. The CDR3 is 13 residues long. Germline lookup yields CDR1 MRHNA and CDR2 SNTAGT. The V call is TRBV6-4, the J call TRBJ2-3; D might be TRBD1 (6 bases). The material sequenced was peripheral blood. The sequence derives from a woman of 80 years or more with acute or convalescent COVID-19. In DNA form, the CDR3 reads TGTGCCAGCGGGGACAAGAGCACAGATACGCAGTATTTT. Its translation: CASGDKSTDTQYF.